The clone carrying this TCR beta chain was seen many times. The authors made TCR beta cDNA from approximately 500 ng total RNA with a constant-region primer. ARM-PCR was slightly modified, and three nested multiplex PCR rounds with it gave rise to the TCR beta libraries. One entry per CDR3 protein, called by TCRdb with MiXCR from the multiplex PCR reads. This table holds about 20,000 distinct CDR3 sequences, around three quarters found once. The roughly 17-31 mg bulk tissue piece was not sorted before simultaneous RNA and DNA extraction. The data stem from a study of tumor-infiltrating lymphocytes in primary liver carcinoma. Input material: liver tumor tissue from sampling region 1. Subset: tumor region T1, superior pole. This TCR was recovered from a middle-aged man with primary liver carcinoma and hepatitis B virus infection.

CDR3 nucleotide sequence: TGTGCCAGCAGCCCCGATGGCGGGAGGGCCTCGCCTCTGCCAGATGAGCAGTTCTTC. The encoded protein is CASSPDGGRASPLPDEQFF. V is TRBV6-2 or TRBV6-3 and J is TRBJ2-1, with 9 bases that match TRBD2. The CDR3 totals 19 residues. Germline lookup yields CDR1 MNHEY and CDR2 SVGEGT. The J segment lost 8 bases and the V segment lost 6 bases, leaving 23 bases of the junction unmatched.